This T cell receptor (beta chain) was obtained from a study of blood T cell repertoires in COVID-19. This clone has only one observation. Methods used by the authors: Estimation of nucleated cell counts relied on the amplification of reference gene primers. Libraries were prepared by immunoSEQ multiplex PCR; TCRdb keeps only in-frame clonotypes and omits some of them. V and J calls and clone size are copied from that table; D and trimming were computed from the DNA. The sample gives approximately 46,000 clones, 86% of which show up once; about 15% is in the top ten. CDR1 is MNHEY, CDR2 SVGAGI, per germline. The CDR3 runs 16 residues. V dropped 2 bases and J dropped 4 bases, with 17 bases sitting between them.

Sequenced material: peripheral blood. The sequence derives from a human donor in a cohort sampled during active COVID-19. The chain links TRBV6-5 to TRBJ1-1, with D possibly being TRBD1 (6 bases). In DNA form, the CDR3 reads TGTGCCAGCAGTTACACCAAACAGGGAGGGGGCACTGAAGCTTTCTTT. It codes for CASSYTKQGGGTEAFF.